Shown below are 28 T cell receptor beta chains from a single sample sequenced in a study of identical twins. Each CDR3 protein gets one entry after TCRdb re-called the 5' RACE reads with MiXCR. The sample records around 490,000 distinct CDR3 sequences, roughly 15% being singletons. This same sample was also taken into another study, of yellow fever vaccine responses in identical twins.

The material sequenced was CD4+ T cells sorted from blood. These receptors came from a woman between 18 and 29 years old in good health.

This clonotype was detected a few times. The chain has TRBV18 and TRBJ2-7; TRBD1 is a possible D gene (6 bases). The V gene's germline CDR1 is KGHSH and CDR2 LQKENI. This CDR3 is built from 15 residues. Trimming took 4 bases from V and 4 from J, leaving 17 bases between them. The CDR3 sequence is CASSQSQGSLYEQYF. In nucleotides, the CDR3 is TGTGCCAGCTCACAATCACAGGGATCCTTATACGAGCAGTACTTC.

This clonotype came up once. The rearrangement uses TRBV28 and TRBJ2-5; tentative D call: TRBD1 (5 bases). V was pared by 5 bases and J by 4 bases, with 14 bases between. This CDR3 region has 14 residues. CDR1 is MDHEN, CDR2 SYDVKM, per germline. Written as DNA, the CDR3 is TGTGCCAGCAGTGGGGCTGGGATAGGAGAGACCCAGTACTTC. Encoded protein: CASSGAGIGETQYF.

This clonotype was observed a handful of times. V gene TRBV12-3 or TRBV12-4 combines with J gene TRBJ2-3; possibly TRBD1 for D (5 bases). V lost 3 bases, J lost 5 bases, and 9 bases lay in between. This CDR3 comprises 13 residues. CDR3 sequence (DNA): TGTGCCAGCAGTTTTGGAAGGGGAGATACGCAGTATTTT. Translation: CASSFGRGDTQYF.

Notes on this clonotype: At one of its ends the junction is not consistent with the germline gene, which may arise from a read error. The V gene is TRBV11-2, the J gene TRBJ2-1; D uncertain. The CDR3 loop spans 15 amino acids. Germline V CDR1 and CDR2: SGHAT, FQNNGV. As DNA, the CDR3 is TGTGCCAGCAGCAGGGTTACGAGCTCCTACAAGGAGCAGTTCTTC. Its protein is CASSRVTSSYKEQFF.

The sample holds a few counts of this clonotype. The V and J genes are TRBV3-1 and TRBJ1-5; D gene unclear. Trimming cost V 0 bases and J 7 bases, with 10 bases left between them. CDR3 length: 14 residues. The germline V gene has CDR1 LGHDT and CDR2 YNNKEL (reference sequence). The CDR3 protein is CASSQDLTVQPQHF. The CDR3 DNA follows: TGTGCCAGCAGCCAAGATTTAACGGTACAGCCCCAGCATTTT. Looking up the rest from reference TRBV3-1 and TRBJ1-5 gives the full variable domain: DTAVSQTPKYLVTQMGNDKSIKCEQNLGHDTMYWYKQDSKKFLKIMFSYNNKELIINETVPNRFSPKSPDKAHLNLHINSLELGDSAVYFCASSQDLTVQPQHFGDGTRLSIL.

This clonotype was seen a few times. V gene TRBV6-1 combines with J gene TRBJ2-4, with D unclear. Looked up from germline, CDR1 is MNHNS and CDR2 is SASEGT. The CDR3 is 13 amino acids. V was trimmed by 5 bases and J by 0 bases, leaving 5 bases between them. This CDR3 reads CASSPVAKNIQYF. The CDR3 DNA sequence: TGTGCCAGCAGTCCGGTAGCCAAAAACATTCAGTACTTC.

The gene calls are TRBV28 and TRBJ2-7; D perhaps matches TRBD2 (5 bases). Germline CDR1 reads MDHEN; CDR2 reads SYDVKM. CDR3 length: 15 amino acids. Trimming stripped 6 bases from V and 1 base from J, with 16 bases between. DNA for the CDR3: TGTGCCAGCAGAAGGACCCTCGGGGAGTCCTACGAGCAGTACTTC. Amino acids: CASRRTLGESYEQYF.

In its sample, this clonotype was seen many times. The junction departs from the called germline gene at one end, perhaps through a read error. This chain links TRBV7-2 with TRBJ2-1, with D unresolved. Germline lookup yields CDR1 SGHTA and CDR2 FQGNSA. CDR3 length: 12 residues. The CDR3 loop reads CASTLYPTSPSF. The CDR3 DNA reads as TGTGCCAGCACCCTATACCCGACATCACCTTCCTTC.

Of note for this clonotype: One end of the junction is discordant with germline, which a read error may explain. This chain connects TRBV5-1 to TRBJ2-1; 9 bases are shared with TRBD2. The CDR3 is made up of 15 amino acids. From germline, CDR1 is SGHRS and CDR2 YFSETQ. The CDR3 nucleotides are TGCGCCAGCAGCTTTAAACTAGCGGGCTACAATGGGCAGTTCTTC. Translation gives CASSFKLAGYNGQFF.

This clonotype was seen only a few times. The V and J genes are TRBV3-1 and TRBJ2-7; 9 nucleotides match TRBD2. The V segment lost 3 bases and the J segment 3 bases; nucleotides outside the gene matches: 6. CDR1 and CDR2 from the germline V gene are LGHDT and YNNKEL (reference sequence). The CDR3 length is 15 residues. In DNA form, the CDR3 reads TGTGCCAGCAGCCATGGCCGGCGGGGGGGCTACGAGCAGTACGTC. This translates into CASSHGRRGGYEQYV.

The rearrangement uses TRBV7-9 and TRBJ2-7; D is possibly TRBD2 (5 bases). Germline V gene sequence: CDR1 SEHNR, CDR2 FQNEAQ (reference sequence). CDR3 length: 15 residues. V lost 8 bases and J lost 6, with 23 bases in between. The CDR3 DNA is TGTGCCAGCGAGTCGAGCCCTCCGACTATTTCCGAGCAGTACTTC. Translating it yields CASESSPPTISEQYF.

The V gene is TRBV5-1, the J gene TRBJ1-6; no reliable D call. This CDR3 comprises 14 residues. The germline V and J ends were trimmed by 0 bases and 10 bases, with 11 bases remaining between them. Germline V gene sequence: CDR1 SGHRS, CDR2 YFSETQ. The CDR3, as DNA: TGCGCCAGCAGCTTGGAGGGATTGGGGTCACCCCTCCACTTT. Protein product: CASSLEGLGSPLHF.

CDR3 residues: CASTVNSGAAGQETQYF. CDR3 bases: TGTGCCAGCACTGTGAACTCCGGGGCGGCAGGACAAGAGACCCAGTACTTC. This chain uses TRBV11-2 with TRBJ2-5; D might be TRBD1 or TRBD2, each matching 5 bases. CDR1 SGHAT and CDR2 FQNNGV come from the germline V gene. CDR3 length: 17 residues. V was shortened by 7 bases and J by 2 bases, with 23 bases between the two germline ends.

For this clonotype: Relative to the germline gene, one junction end is altered; a read error may explain this. The chain is built from TRBV12-3 or TRBV12-4 and TRBJ2-7; 13 bases match TRBD2. The CDR3 loop spans 13 amino acids. CDR3 nucleotide sequence: TGTGCCAGCAGTTTAGCACCCGGACTAGCGGGAGCCTTC. Amino acid sequence: CASSLAPGLAGAF.

This clonotype was seen at least ten times. The chain is built from TRBV12-3 or TRBV12-4 and TRBJ2-7, with D unresolved. There are 14 residues in the CDR3. V was clipped by 4 bases and J by 2 bases, with 12 bases between them. In nucleotides, the CDR3 is TGTGCCAGCAGTTATCGGGCAGGAACCTACGAGCAGTACTTC. Translation: CASSYRAGTYEQYF.

This clonotype has only a few counts. The chain uses TRBV10-2 and TRBJ2-7, with 9 bases matching TRBD1. The junction had 3 bases not matched to a gene; V was cut back by 9 bases and J by 3 bases. The CDR3 sequence is 12 residues long. Germline V gene data show CDR1 as WSHSY and CDR2 as SAAADI. In nucleotides, the CDR3 is TGCGCCAGTCGACAGGGGGGCTACGAGCAGTACTTC. Its protein product is CASRQGGYEQYF.

The rearrangement joins TRBV20-1 to TRBJ2-3; 8 bases map to TRBD2. This CDR3 is 15 amino acids long. The germline CDR1 and CDR2 sequences are DFQATT and SNEGSKA (reference sequence). Trimming took 5 bases from V and 3 from J; bases not matched to a gene: 10. Here the CDR3 reads CSARDPGGATDTQYF. The CDR3 coding sequence is TGCAGTGCTCGGGACCCCGGGGGGGCGACAGATACGCAGTATTTT.

Here the CDR3 reads CASSPRDRDNSPLHF. The CDR3 bases are TGCGCCAGCAGCCCCCGGGACAGGGATAATTCACCCCTCCACTTT. J is TRBJ1-6 and V is TRBV5-1, with 9 bases lining up with TRBD1. The CDR3 has 15 residues. The J segment lost 5 bases and the V segment lost 4 bases, leaving 4 bases of the junction unmatched. CDR1 and CDR2 (germline): SGHRS, YFSETQ.

This chain uses TRBV24-1 with TRBJ1-2; TRBD1 matches at 10 bases. CDR3 size: 15 residues. V shed 5 bases and J 2 bases; nucleotides not matched to a gene: 4. CDR1 is KGHDR, CDR2 SFDVKD, per germline. CDR3 sequence: CATSGGQGNNYGYTF. The CDR3 DNA reads TGTGCCACCAGTGGGGGACAGGGGAACAACTATGGCTACACCTTC.

This clonotype was seen more than once but under ten times. This sequence joins TRBV10-1 and TRBJ2-7; possible D gene TRBD1, 5 bases. This CDR3 is 15 amino acids long. Trimming pared 6 bases from V and 1 base from J, leaving 16 bases between. Germline V gene sequence: CDR1 WNHNN, CDR2 SYGVQD (reference sequence). CDR3 amino acids: CASRDNMTESYEQYV. As DNA, the CDR3 is TGCGCCAGCAGGGACAATATGACCGAGTCCTACGAGCAGTACGTC.

This clonotype was picked up a small number of times. The chain couples TRBV4-1 to TRBJ2-2, with 15 bases aligning to TRBD2. V shed 4 bases, J shed 7 bases, and the junction held 4 bases outside the gene matches. The CDR3 length is 16 residues. CDR1 is MGHRA and CDR2 is YSYEKL in the germline V gene. The CDR3 DNA reads as TGCGCCAGCAGCCTACCGGGACTAGCGGGGGGCGGGGAGCTGTTTTTT. Residues: CASSLPGLAGGGELFF.

In its sample, this clonotype was seen a few times. The chain couples TRBV7-3 to TRBJ2-1; D unresolved. V was pared by 5 bases and J by 8 bases, with 13 bases between. The V gene's germline CDR1 is SGHTA and CDR2 FQGTGA. This CDR3 has 13 residues. Here the CDR3 DNA reads TGTGCCAGCAGCAACTCCTTTTTGGATGAGCAGTTCTTC. Its translation: CASSNSFLDEQFF.

V is TRBV20-1 and J is TRBJ2-1, with 12 bases that match TRBD2. Looked up from germline, CDR1 is DFQATT and CDR2 is SNEGSKA (reference sequence). The CDR3 consists of 12 residues. The CDR3 DNA reads as TGCGTCGGACTAGCGGGAAACAATGAGCAGTTCTTC. Residues: CVGLAGNNEQFF.

This clonotype was counted a few times. The V gene is TRBV3-1, the J gene TRBJ2-1, with 9 bases fitting TRBD1. Germline values: CDR1 LGHDT, CDR2 YNNKEL (reference sequence). V shed 1 base, J shed 4 bases, and the junction held 8 bases outside the gene matches. This CDR3 is 17 amino acids long. The CDR3 DNA follows: TGTGCCAGCAGCCAAGTAACCGGGACAGGGAAATACAATGAGCAGTTCTTC. Amino acid sequence: CASSQVTGTGKYNEQFF.

The chain employs TRBV7-6 and TRBJ2-1, with 9 bases aligning to TRBD1. The CDR3 has 16 amino acids. Unmatched junction bases numbered 11, after V lost 5 bases and J lost 6 bases. Germline V CDR1 and CDR2: SGHVS, FNYEAQ. The CDR3 region is CASSPRWDRASNEQFF. The CDR3 DNA follows: TGTGCCAGCAGCCCTAGGTGGGACAGGGCGTCCAATGAGCAGTTCTTC.

V usage is TRBV20-1 and J usage is TRBJ2-5, with 8 bases identical to TRBD2. From germline, CDR1 is DFQATT and CDR2 SNEGSKA (reference sequence). Trimming at V came to 3 bases and at J to 2 bases, leaving 8 bases not matched to a gene. The CDR3 consists of 15 residues. The CDR3 region has the DNA TGCAGTGCTAGTGTTTGGCGGGGGGCACAAGAGACCCAGTACTTC. Its protein is CSASVWRGAQETQYF.

This clonotype came up a few times. The chain joins TRBV20-1 to TRBJ2-7; tentative D call: TRBD1 (5 bases). Trimming took 4 bases from V and 3 from J, leaving 13 bases between them. Germline V lookup: CDR1 DFQATT, CDR2 SNEGSKA (reference sequence). This CDR3 contains 13 residues. The CDR3 loop is CSAITTGRYEQYF. The CDR3 DNA sequence: TGCAGTGCTATCACAACAGGCCGCTACGAGCAGTACTTC.

The rearrangement joins TRBV7-7 to TRBJ2-2; D call uncertain. The germline V gene encodes CDR1 SSHAT and CDR2 FNYEAQ (reference sequence). The CDR3 has 15 amino acids. V was cut by 7 bases and J by 6 bases, with 18 bases left in between. For the CDR3, the DNA is TGTGCCAGCACCCCGATCTTTGGCGCGCCCGGGGAGCTGTTTTTT. It encodes CASTPIFGAPGELFF.